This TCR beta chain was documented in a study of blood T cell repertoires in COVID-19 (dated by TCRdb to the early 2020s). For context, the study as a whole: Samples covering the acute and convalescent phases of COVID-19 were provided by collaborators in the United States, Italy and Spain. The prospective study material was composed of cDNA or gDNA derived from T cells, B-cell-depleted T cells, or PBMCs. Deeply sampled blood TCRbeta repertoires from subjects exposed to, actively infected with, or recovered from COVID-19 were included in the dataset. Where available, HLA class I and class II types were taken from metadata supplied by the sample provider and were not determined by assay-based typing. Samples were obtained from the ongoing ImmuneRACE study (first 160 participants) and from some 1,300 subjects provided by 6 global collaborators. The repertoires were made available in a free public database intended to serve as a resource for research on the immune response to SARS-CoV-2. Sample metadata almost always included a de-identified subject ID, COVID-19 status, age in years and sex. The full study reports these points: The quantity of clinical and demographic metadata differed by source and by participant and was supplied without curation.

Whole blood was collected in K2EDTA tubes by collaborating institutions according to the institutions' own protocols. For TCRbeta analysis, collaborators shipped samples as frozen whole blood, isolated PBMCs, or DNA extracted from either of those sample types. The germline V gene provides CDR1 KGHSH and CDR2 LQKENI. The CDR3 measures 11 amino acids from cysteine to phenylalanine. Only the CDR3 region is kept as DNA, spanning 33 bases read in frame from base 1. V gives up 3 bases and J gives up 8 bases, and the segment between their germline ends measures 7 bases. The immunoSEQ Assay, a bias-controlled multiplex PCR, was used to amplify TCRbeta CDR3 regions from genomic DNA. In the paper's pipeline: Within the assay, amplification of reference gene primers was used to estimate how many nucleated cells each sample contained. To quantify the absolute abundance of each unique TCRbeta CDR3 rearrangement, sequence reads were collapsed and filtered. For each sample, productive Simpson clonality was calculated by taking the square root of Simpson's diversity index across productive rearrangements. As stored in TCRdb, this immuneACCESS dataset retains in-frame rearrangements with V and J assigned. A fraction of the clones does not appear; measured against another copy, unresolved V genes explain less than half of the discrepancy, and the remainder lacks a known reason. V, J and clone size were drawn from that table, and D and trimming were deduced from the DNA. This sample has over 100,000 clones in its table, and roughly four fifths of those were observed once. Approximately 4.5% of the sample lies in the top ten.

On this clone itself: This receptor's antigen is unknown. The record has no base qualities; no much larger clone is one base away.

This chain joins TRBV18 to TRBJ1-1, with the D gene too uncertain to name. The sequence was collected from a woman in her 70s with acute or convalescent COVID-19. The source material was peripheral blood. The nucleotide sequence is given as TGTGCCAGCTCACCGGGAGGCGAAGCTTTCTTT. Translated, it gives CASSPGGEAFF.